In this sample, the clone carrying this TCR beta chain turned up a few times. This sample is drawn from a study of response to subunit inactivated influenza vaccine. CDR3 length: 11 residues. V lost 3 bases and J 7 bases, leaving 10 bases between the germline ends. CDR1 DFQATT and CDR2 SNEGSKA come from the germline V gene (reference sequence). TCRdb reprocessed the RT-PCR reads with MiXCR, giving one entry per CDR3 protein. This table has fewer than 700,000 distinct CDR3 sequences, 10% to 15% appearing once. This chain joins TRBV20-1 and TRBJ2-7; D uncertain. The sequencing here drew on PBMCs from blood, taken about 40 days after vaccination. The receptor was isolated from a man aged 45-60 years who received an inactivated influenza vaccine. CDR3 sequence reads: CSASSQGEQYF. The CDR3 coding sequence is TGCAGTGCTAGTTCACAAGGGGAGCAGTACTTC.